A single sample is the source of the 25 T cell receptor beta chains below, sequenced in a study of post-analysis software for immune sequencing data (dated by TCRdb to between 2014 and 2017). What the study reported, not specific to this receptor: Patients showed significantly higher frequencies than controls for about five TRBV segments, among them TRBV5-6, TRBV5-1 and TRBV20-1.

Library creation used PCR. TCRdb names Illumina HiSeq 2500 as the instrument used. Unique molecular identifiers were incorporated into TCR beta cDNA libraries to reduce PCR and sequencing biases. TCRdb redid the processing of the public reads, applying fastp at Q25 and MiXCR, and retained in-frame beta chains. Rows with one shared CDR3 protein collapse into an entry with the most common genes and DNA. The sample table holds some 700,000 distinct CDR3 sequences, of which 55% to 60% were seen once. The biggest ten clones account for 11% of the sample. What these receptors recognize is not known. Sequenced: blood. These receptors were taken from a girl aged 2-10 years with multiple sclerosis.

The chain employs TRBV7-6 and TRBJ2-7, with a tentative D call TRBD2 (6 bases). Trimming shortened V by 6 bases and J by 0 bases, and 12 bases separated the two germline ends. The CDR3 is 14 amino acids. From germline, CDR1 is SGHVS and CDR2 FNYEAQ. The CDR3 DNA sequence: TGTGCCAGCAGTTCTGGGCGGGGCTCCTACGAGCAGTACTTC. Translating gives CASSSGRGSYEQYF.

This clonotype was detected once. The CDR3 DNA is TGCAGTGCTGGGGGGAGCAATCAGCCCCAGCATTTT. Protein: CSAGGSNQPQHF. The chain carries TRBV20-1 and TRBJ1-5; the D gene is possibly TRBD1 (5 bases). Deletions cut 5 bases from V and 1 base from J, with 6 bases between. The germline CDR1 and CDR2 sequences are DFQATT and SNEGSKA (reference sequence). The CDR3 is 12 residues long.

The rearrangement joins TRBV7-8 to TRBJ2-7; D is unclear. CDR3 length equals 18 residues. Trimming pared 4 bases from V and 0 bases from J, leaving 22 bases between. Germline CDR1 SGHVS, CDR2 FQNEAQ. Written as DNA, the CDR3 is TGTGCCAGCAGCTCGATCCCCGACCAGGTTTTTATCTCCTACGAGCAGTACTTC. It translates to CASSSIPDQVFISYEQYF.

The CDR3 sequence is CASSLTSGRSSYNEQFF. For the CDR3, the DNA is TGTGCCAGCAGTTTGACTAGCGGTCGGAGCTCCTACAATGAGCAGTTCTTC. The chain recombines TRBV28 with TRBJ2-1; 9 bases agree with TRBD2. CDR1 and CDR2 (germline): MDHEN, SYDVKM. This CDR3 spans 17 amino acids. J gave up 0 bases and V 3 bases, and 6 bases lay outside the gene matches.

This chain uses TRBV6-5 with TRBJ2-3; the D gene is possibly TRBD2 (5 bases). The CDR3 length is 15 residues. Germline CDR1 and CDR2: MNHEY and SVGAGI. V shed 6 bases and J shed 4 bases, with 17 bases lying between them. The CDR3 spells CASSHGVAGPDTQYF. The CDR3 DNA reads as TGTGCCAGCAGCCACGGTGTGGCGGGCCCAGATACGCAGTATTTT.

The V and J genes are TRBV29-1 and TRBJ2-4, with 8 bases aligning to TRBD1. Germline lookup yields CDR1 SQVTM and CDR2 ANQGSEA. The CDR3 consists of 13 residues. The ends lost 5 bases at V and 4 bases at J; junction bases unmatched: 4. CDR3: CSVPTGDKNIQYF. In nucleotides, the CDR3 is TGCAGCGTTCCGACAGGGGATAAAAACATTCAGTACTTC.

The chain couples TRBV7-3 to TRBJ2-7; D is ambiguous. CDR3 length equals 15 residues. The ends were cut back, 2 bases at V and 4 bases at J, with 15 bases in the middle. From germline, CDR1 is SGHTA and CDR2 FQGTGA. The CDR3 coding sequence is TGTGCCAGCAGCTTATCATCCGCGGTCTGGTACGAGCAGTACTTC. Its protein is CASSLSSAVWYEQYF.

This clonotype was seen a handful of times. This rearrangement joins TRBV20-1 to TRBJ2-1, with TRBD2 identical over 9 bases. J was trimmed by 2 bases and V by 0 bases; bases with no gene match: 5. Per germline, CDR1 DFQATT and CDR2 SNEGSKA (reference sequence). The CDR3 is 16 amino acids. The CDR3 region is CSARDGAGGPYNEQFF. Here the CDR3 DNA reads TGCAGTGCTAGAGATGGAGCGGGGGGTCCCTACAATGAGCAGTTCTTC.

This chain uses TRBV29-1 with TRBJ2-5, with D possibly being TRBD2 (6 bases). This CDR3 is built from 13 residues. The germline gives CDR1 SQVTM, CDR2 ANQGSEA. Trimming pared 2 bases from V and 11 bases from J, leaving 18 bases between. The CDR3, as DNA: TGCAGCGTTGAAACCGGGCAAAACCGGGAGCAGTACTTC. Protein sequence: CSVETGQNREQYF.

V and J are TRBV10-2 and TRBJ2-5, with 11 nucleotides matching TRBD2. The better agreement between TRBJ2-7 and the DNA end casts doubt on the J call. The V gene's germline CDR1 is WSHSY and CDR2 SAAADI. The CDR3 is 13 amino acids. CDR3 residues: CAIQLAGANEQYF. The CDR3 DNA reads TGCGCCATCCAACTAGCGGGAGCCAACGAGCAGTACTTC.

The genes are TRBV6-5 and TRBJ2-3, with a possible D match to TRBD2 (5 bases). Germline assignment: CDR1 MNHEY and CDR2 SVGAGI. This CDR3 comprises 18 residues. The germline V and J ends were trimmed by 0 bases and 3 bases, with 19 bases remaining between them. This CDR3 reads CASSYSTPGLAFTDTQYF. CDR3 nucleotide sequence: TGTGCCAGCAGTTACTCGACTCCCGGGCTAGCTTTTACAGATACGCAGTATTTT.

The sample holds a few counts of this clonotype. The DNA of the CDR3 is TGTGCCATCAGTGAATGGGACAGGGGCTCCTACGAGCAGTACTTC. Translated, it gives CAISEWDRGSYEQYF. The chain links TRBV10-3 to TRBJ2-7; TRBD1 matches at 10 bases. V lost 3 bases, J lost 0 bases, and 2 bases stayed unmatched. Germline V gene lookup returns CDR1 ENHRY and CDR2 SYGVKD. The CDR3 sequence is 15 residues long.

This clonotype has just a few counts. The J gene is TRBJ2-1, the V gene TRBV20-1; D may be TRBD2 (5 bases). The germline V gene has CDR1 DFQATT and CDR2 SNEGSKA (reference sequence). The CDR3 spans 12 residues. V lost 3 bases to trimming and J lost 8 bases, with 11 bases between them. CDR3: CSARSISDEQFF. The CDR3 nucleotides read TGCAGTGCTAGGTCCATTAGCGATGAGCAGTTCTTC.

This clonotype was found a few times. The chain combines TRBV20-1 with TRBJ2-1, with D possibly called TRBD1 or TRBD2 (5 bases each). Germline V gene data show CDR1 as DFQATT and CDR2 as SNEGSKA (reference sequence). V was pared by 5 bases and J by 2 bases, with 13 bases between. CDR3 size: 14 residues. The CDR3 loop is CSASGAPTYNEQFF. The CDR3, as DNA: TGCAGTGCTTCCGGGGCCCCCACCTACAATGAGCAGTTCTTC.

The chain is built from TRBV7-9 and TRBJ2-3; 8 bases are a match to TRBD1. Germline CDR1 and CDR2: SEHNR and FQNEAQ (reference sequence). The ends lost 3 bases at V and 0 bases at J; junction bases unmatched: 2. CDR3 length equals 15 residues. The CDR3 sequence: CASSFRGPSTDTQYF. The CDR3 DNA reads as TGTGCCAGCAGCTTCAGGGGGCCTAGCACAGATACGCAGTATTTT. Based on the CDR3 plus reference TRBV7-9 and TRBJ2-3, the full variable domain is DTGVSQNPRHKITKRGQNVTFRCDPISEHNRLYWYRQTLGQGPEFLTYFQNEAQLEKSRLLSDRFSAERPKGSFSTLEIQRTEQGDSAMYLCASSFRGPSTDTQYFGPGTRLTVL.

V gene TRBV5-1 combines with J gene TRBJ2-7, with 8 bases lining up with TRBD1. This CDR3 region has 14 residues. Trimming cost V 7 bases and J 0 bases; bases outside gene matches: 6. Germline loops: CDR1 SGHRS, CDR2 YFSETQ. The CDR3 spells CASGGQEFSYEQYF. CDR3 DNA sequence: TGCGCCAGCGGGGGACAGGAGTTCTCCTACGAGCAGTACTTC.

The chain links TRBV28 to TRBJ1-6, with TRBD1 matching over 7 bases. J gave up 8 bases and V 3 bases, and 7 bases lay outside the gene matches. The CDR3 is 15 amino acids. Germline loops: CDR1 MDHEN, CDR2 SYDVKM. CDR3 sequence reads: CASSFIQGLDSPLHF. The CDR3 bases are TGTGCCAGCAGTTTCATACAGGGGTTAGATTCACCCCTCCACTTT.

This clonotype was found a few times. The chain is built from TRBV7-2 and TRBJ1-1; D is unresolved. Germline loops: CDR1 SGHTA, CDR2 FQGNSA. The CDR3 totals 15 residues. The V and J ends lost 5 bases and 1 base respectively, with 14 bases between them. The CDR3 reads CASSPFLAENTEAFF. The CDR3 DNA sequence: TGTGCCAGCAGCCCCTTCCTGGCGGAGAACACTGAAGCTTTCTTT.

The J gene is TRBJ2-5, the V gene TRBV12-3 or TRBV12-4; a weak D match, TRBD2 (6 bases). The ends were cut back, 6 bases at V and 2 bases at J, with 16 bases in the middle. The CDR3 contains 15 residues. The CDR3 DNA reads as TGTGCCAGCAGCTTGGAGGGTGGCTCACAAGAGACCCAGTACTTC. Translation: CASSLEGGSQETQYF.

V and J are TRBV5-5 and TRBJ1-4; possible D gene TRBD1, 5 bases. Trimming shortened V by 4 bases and J by 8 bases, and 24 bases separated the two germline ends. Germline loops: CDR1 SGHKS, CDR2 YYEKEE (reference sequence). There are 17 residues in the CDR3. The CDR3 spells CASSKHLGAGGEEKLFF. The CDR3, as DNA: TGTGCCAGCAGCAAACACTTGGGCGCCGGGGGAGAGGAAAAACTGTTTTTT.

The V and J genes are TRBV20-1 and TRBJ2-7; 8 positions agree with TRBD2. This CDR3 contains 13 residues. Germline CDR1 is DFQATT and CDR2 is SNEGSKA (reference sequence). V trimming: 3 bases; J trimming: 3 bases; junction bases outside the gene matches: 4. Written as DNA, the CDR3 is TGCAGTGCTAGTCCTAGCGGGCGCTACGAGCAGTACTTC. This encodes CSASPSGRYEQYF.

This rearrangement joins TRBV20-1 to TRBJ2-1, with D possibly being TRBD1 or TRBD2 (6 bases each). This CDR3 region has 16 residues. Germline V gene sequence: CDR1 DFQATT, CDR2 SNEGSKA (reference sequence). The germline V and J ends were trimmed by 0 bases and 6 bases, with 18 bases remaining between them. CDR3 amino acids: CSARDTRTGASNEQFF. The CDR3 coding sequence is TGCAGTGCTAGAGATACGAGGACGGGGGCCTCCAATGAGCAGTTCTTC.

V usage is TRBV6-1 and J usage is TRBJ2-6; no firm D call. V was clipped by 8 bases and J by 1 base, with 12 bases between them. This CDR3 is built from 15 residues. Germline loops: CDR1 MNHNS, CDR2 SASEGT. CDR3 nucleotides: TGTGCCAGCGGATGGGTCGGATCTGGGGCCAACGTCCTGACTTTC. Protein product: CASGWVGSGANVLTF.

The J gene is TRBJ2-1, the V gene TRBV5-1; possibly TRBD1 for D (6 bases). TRBJ2-7 matches the DNA end more closely, so the J call is doubtful. The CDR3 is 16 residues long. Germline V gene data show CDR1 as SGHRS and CDR2 as YFSETQ. CDR3 sequence (DNA): TGCGCCAGCAGCTCGGGGACAACCAAACTGGACTACGAGCAGTACTTC. As protein: CASSSGTTKLDYEQYF.

This clonotype has only one observation. The chain carries TRBV27 and TRBJ1-5; unclear D gene. The V and J ends lost 2 bases and 4 bases respectively, with 12 bases between them. The CDR3 consists of 15 residues. CDR1 and CDR2 (germline): MNHEY, SMNVEV (reference sequence). CDR3: CASSLDSGYNQPQHF. CDR3 DNA sequence: TGTGCCAGCAGTTTAGACTCGGGATATAATCAGCCCCAGCATTTT.